The rows below give T cell receptor beta chains drawn from one sample of a study of T-cell memory formation after mild COVID-19. Using its own MiXCR run on the 5' RACE reads, TCRdb lists one record per CDR3 protein. This repertoire shows fewer than 250,000 distinct CDR3 sequences, around 30% found once; its top ten account for approximately 10%. Sequencing was carried out using PBMCs or a T cell subset sorted from them (not recorded which). The receptor set was obtained from an adult woman who had mild COVID-19 (a few samples of this study predate the infection). Cell type and time point are not known. The CDR3 runs from the conserved cysteine through the conserved F or W. The order of the fields is J gene, V gene, clone size, D gene, CDR3 DNA, CDR3 protein. The D gene is left open where the match is weak. Clone sizes are given selectively: once, few, many, or a class where the clone is expanded.

>TRBJ2-7|TRBV27|-|-
TGTGCCAGCAGTTTAGTTTCGGGGGACTCCTACGAGCAGTACTTC
CASSLVSGDSYEQYF
>TRBJ2-7|TRBV25-1|-|TRBD2
TGTGCCAGCAGTGTATTACTAGCGGGAGGGTCCTACGAGCAGTACTTC
CASSVLLAGGSYEQYF
>TRBJ1-2|TRBV7-8|few|-
TGTGCCAGCAGCTTAGAGCTCGATGGAGTCTATGGCTACACCTTC
CASSLELDGVYGYTF
>TRBJ2-3|TRBV11-1|-|TRBD1
TGTGCCAGCAGCTCGAGGACAGGGGGCGCGAAAGATACGCAGTATTTT
CASSSRTGGAKDTQYF
>TRBJ1-1|TRBV7-6|-|-
TGTGCCAGCAGCCCACCCATGGGGGACACTGAAGCTTTTTTT
CASSPPMGDTEAFF
>TRBJ2-5|TRBV18|-|-
TGTGCCAGCTCACCAGGCACTCTTGTGCGGGAGACCCAGTACTTC
CASSPGTLVRETQYF
>TRBJ1-1|TRBV20-1|-|-
TGCAGTGCTAGAGAACCGGGACACAGGAACACTGAAGCTTTCTTT
CSAREPGHRNTEAFF
>TRBJ1-2|TRBV9|-|TRBD1
TGTGCCAGCAGCTCGGGACAGGGGCTTCTTAACTATGGCTACACCTTC
CASSSGQGLLNYGYTF
>TRBJ1-2|TRBV7-2|-|-
TGTGCCAGCAGCTTAGAGAGACGGTCCTATGGCTACACCTTC
CASSLERRSYGYTF
>TRBJ2-7|TRBV6-6|-|-
TGTGCCAGCAGTAAAATGACACCGACCTACGAGCAGTACTTC
CASSKMTPTYEQYF
>TRBJ2-3|TRBV5-4|few|-
TGTGCCAGCAGCTTCTCGGGGTTGGGGCAGTATTTT
CASSFSGLGQYF
>TRBJ1-6|TRBV12-3/TRBV12-4|-|-
TGTGCCAGCAGTCGAGAGACAGGCCCCAAGAATTCACCCCTCCACTTT
CASSRETGPKNSPLHF
>TRBJ2-5|TRBV19|-|TRBD2
TGTGCCAGTAGTGCTCTCCCGGGACTAGCGGGGGAAGAGACCCAGTACTTC
CASSALPGLAGEETQYF
>TRBJ1-5|TRBV28|-|-
TGTGCCAGCAGTTACCGGCAGCCCCAGCATTTT
CASSYRQPQHF
>TRBJ2-7|TRBV12-3/TRBV12-4|-|-
TGTGCCAGCAGTTCAAATCCCCTTAAGCAGTACTTC
CASSSNPLKQYF
>TRBJ2-7|TRBV10-2|few|-
TGCGCCAGCAGTGACCCCGACTACGAGCAGTACTTC
CASSDPDYEQYF
>TRBJ1-1|TRBV14|few|-
TGTGCCAGCAGCCAAGGACACTACACTGAAGCTTTCTTT
CASSQGHYTEAFF